These 3 T cell receptor beta chains came from one sample sequenced in a study of blood T cell repertoires in COVID-19. Produced via immunoSEQ multiplex PCR; TCRdb's table is partial and in-frame only. The table lists fewer than 80,000 clones, 65% to 75% of them singletons. The sample consisted of peripheral blood. These receptors originate from a woman of 80 years or more with acute or convalescent COVID-19.

J is TRBJ1-2 and V is TRBV28; D is ambiguous. The CDR3 consists of 12 residues. The V gene's germline CDR1 is MDHEN and CDR2 SYDVKM. The ends were cut back, 4 bases at V and 7 bases at J, with 10 bases in the middle. CDR3 protein: CASSSLRAGYTF. The CDR3 DNA reads TGTGCCAGCAGTTCCCTGAGGGCTGGCTACACCTTC.

V is TRBV23-1 and J is TRBJ2-5; D is unclear. TRBV23-1 is assigned to the ORF class and has an uncertain function. Trimming took off 1 base at V and 0 bases at J, with 12 bases between the two ends. This CDR3 contains 16 residues. The CDR3 sequence: CASSQWITEHQETQYF. The DNA of the CDR3 is TGCGCCAGCAGTCAATGGATAACAGAGCACCAAGAGACCCAGTACTTC.

This sequence joins TRBV10-3 and TRBJ2-5; the D gene is possibly TRBD2 (6 bases). V dropped 5 bases and J dropped 4 bases, with 14 bases sitting between them. The CDR3 spans 14 residues. The V gene's germline CDR1 is ENHRY and CDR2 SYGVKD. Here the CDR3 DNA reads TGTGCCATCAGTACTCGGGGGATTGGAGAGACCCAGTACTTC. This codes for CAISTRGIGETQYF.